The T cell receptor beta chain described here comes from a study of beta chain features in type 1 diabetes. The study's findings and limits: Among all four CD4+ subsets, Type 1 diabetes patients had TCRB CDR3s that were moderately but significantly shorter. In patients and controls equally, PCR might favor templates that are shorter.

Sorted cells reached over 95% purity in every population. Trimming stripped 5 bases from V and 5 bases from J, with 11 bases between. CDR3 size: 13 residues. In germline, CDR1 is KGHSH, CDR2 LQKENI. Concerning this clone: Antigen: not known.

Every isolated RNA sample was fully reverse transcribed, so sequencing captured expressed TCRB transcripts. Approximately 3.5 million reads, on average, came from each naive, central memory and regulatory T cell sample. The assay was immunoSEQ multiplex PCR, and TCRdb's table has in-frame clones only and misses some. Here the sample spans about 27,000 clones, 56% being singletons. This chain uses TRBV18 with TRBJ2-3; D is ambiguous. Material: Tregs from blood. This clonotype was sampled from a woman aged 18 to 35 with type 1 diabetes. CDR3: CASSSTSGDTQYF. Here the CDR3 DNA reads TGTGCCAGCTCATCGACCTCAGGAGATACGCAGTATTTT.